The source of this T cell receptor (beta chain) is a study of OX40 agonist ivuxolimab in advanced cancers. Clones were read by immunoSEQ multiplex PCR, and TCRdb kept only the in-frame ones, dropping some. This table has 70,000 to 95,000 clones, around 84% appearing once. Study outcomes and limitations: No antigen was identified for the clonally expanded peripheral T cells.

Notes on this clone: What it binds is unknown.

The CDR3 has 14 residues. CDR1 is SNHLY and CDR2 is FYNNEI in the germline V gene. Trimming removed 2 bases from V and 3 bases from J, with 10 bases in between. This TCR was sampled from an adult with an advanced solid tumor such as melanoma, head and neck, liver or kidney cancer. The material was CD4+ or CD8+ T cells sorted from blood, obtained in a trial of the OX40 agonist ivuxolimab. The V call is TRBV2, the J call TRBJ1-2; possibly TRBD1 for D (5 bases). CDR3 in amino acids: CASSESRGYYGYTF. In DNA, the CDR3 is TGTGCCAGCAGTGAATCTAGGGGATACTATGGCTACACCTTC.